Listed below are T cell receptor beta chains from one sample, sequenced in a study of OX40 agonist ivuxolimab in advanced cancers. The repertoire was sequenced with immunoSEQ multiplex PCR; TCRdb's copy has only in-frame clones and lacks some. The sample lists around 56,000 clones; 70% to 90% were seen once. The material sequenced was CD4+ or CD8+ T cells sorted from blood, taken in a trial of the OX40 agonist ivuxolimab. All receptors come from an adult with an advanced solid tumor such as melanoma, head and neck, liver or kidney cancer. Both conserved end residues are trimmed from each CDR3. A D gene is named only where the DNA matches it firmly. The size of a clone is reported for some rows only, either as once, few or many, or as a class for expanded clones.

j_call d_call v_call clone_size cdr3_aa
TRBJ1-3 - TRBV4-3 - ASSQDGTERNTIY
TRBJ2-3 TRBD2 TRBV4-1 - ASSVHPGTSGGPIFTDTQY
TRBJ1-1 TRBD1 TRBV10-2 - ASSETGGNTEAF
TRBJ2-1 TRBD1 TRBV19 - ASSIRDRVHNEQF
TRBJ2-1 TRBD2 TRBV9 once ASSVEGTGEGYNEQF
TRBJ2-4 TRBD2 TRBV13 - ASKDKAGVENIQY
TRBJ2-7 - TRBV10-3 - AIRDGTTYEQY
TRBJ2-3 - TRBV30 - AWSVPLLGPSTDTQY
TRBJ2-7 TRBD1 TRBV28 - ASSSPRQGANEQY
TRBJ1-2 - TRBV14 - ASSPWGSRSYT
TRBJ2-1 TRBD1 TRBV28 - ASSTTGELREQF
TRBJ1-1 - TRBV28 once ASSDATEAF
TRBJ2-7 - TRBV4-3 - ASSQVGLGEQY
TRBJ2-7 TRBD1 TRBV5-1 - ASSWTGNYEQY
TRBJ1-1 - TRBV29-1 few SVDAMNTEAF
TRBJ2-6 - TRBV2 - ASSEASSSGANVLT
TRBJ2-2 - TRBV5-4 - ASSSRVPNTGELF
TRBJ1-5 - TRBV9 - ASSVGGLGNQPQH
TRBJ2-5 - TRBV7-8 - ASSLAGADQETQY
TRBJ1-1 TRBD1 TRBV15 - ATSRGQGRTEAF
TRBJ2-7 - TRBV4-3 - ASSQDRGFYYEQY
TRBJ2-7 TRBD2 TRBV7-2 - ASSLEAGGSYEQY
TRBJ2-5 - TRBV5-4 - ASSPSSQETQY
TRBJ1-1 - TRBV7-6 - ASSLAQGLGGNTEAF
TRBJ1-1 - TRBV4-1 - ASSPMGARGNTEAF
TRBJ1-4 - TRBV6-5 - ASSYEGTNEKLF
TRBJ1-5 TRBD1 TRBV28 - ASRLSWDRVDRSNQPQH
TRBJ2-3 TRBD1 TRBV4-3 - ASSQGIRQGTDTQY
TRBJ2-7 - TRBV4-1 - ASSQGVDVSYEQY
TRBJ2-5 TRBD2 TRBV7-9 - ASSSTSGKY
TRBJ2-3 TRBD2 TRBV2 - ASRTFAGLAGETDTQY
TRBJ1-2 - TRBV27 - ASSFGGPLDGYT
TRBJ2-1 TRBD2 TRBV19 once ASRGTSGSKKVEQF
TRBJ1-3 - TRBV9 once ASSVGTLSGNTIY
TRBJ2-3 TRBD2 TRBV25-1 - ASSEKLAYTDTQY
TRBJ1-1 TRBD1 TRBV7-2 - ASQPWTGPTEAF
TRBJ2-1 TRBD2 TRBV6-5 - ASSYSPGGAFEQF
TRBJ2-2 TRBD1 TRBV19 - ASSEKTGGNTGELF
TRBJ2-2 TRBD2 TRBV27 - ASSSSSGRTGELF
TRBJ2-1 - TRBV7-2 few ASSTYDRENNEQF
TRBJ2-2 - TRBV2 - ARPKDRNTGELF
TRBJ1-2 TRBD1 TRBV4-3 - ASSQDFSQGAGGYT
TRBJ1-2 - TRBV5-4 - ASSLGQSLDGYT
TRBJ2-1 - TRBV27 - ASSLTRAIYNEQF
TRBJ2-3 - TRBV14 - ASSPLGGDTQY
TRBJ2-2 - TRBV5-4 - ASSPSNTGELF
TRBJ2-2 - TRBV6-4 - ASRTGTGELF
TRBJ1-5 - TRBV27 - ASTPFGGGGLNQPQH
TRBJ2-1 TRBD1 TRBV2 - ASLGTDSNNEQF
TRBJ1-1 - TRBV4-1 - ASSLATEAF